This T cell receptor (beta chain) is from a study of blood T cell repertoires in COVID-19. This clone appeared once. Original processing methods: Estimation of nucleated cell counts relied on the amplification of reference gene primers. Using immunoSEQ multiplex PCR, the repertoire was profiled, and TCRdb retains in-frame clones only, with some absent. V, J and clone size were drawn from that table, and D and trimming were deduced from the DNA. The sample contains under 150,000 clones, less than 90% of which appear only once. Resolution of symptoms, clearance, or two negative PCRs was present in recovered Cohort 3 donors. Germline values: CDR1 SGHVS, CDR2 FNYEAQ. CDR3 size: 15 residues. V was pared by 1 base and J by 7 bases, with 14 bases between.

The chain is built from TRBV7-6 and TRBJ1-5; D is possibly TRBD1 (6 bases). The TCR originated in a woman between 50 and 59 years old who had recovered from COVID-19. Material: PBMCs or T cells enriched from blood (not recorded which). The CDR3 loop reads CASSLEGGAGQPQHF. CDR3 DNA sequence: TGTGCCAGCAGCTTAGAGGGGGGGGCGGGACAGCCCCAGCATTTT.